This TCR beta chain was retrieved from a study of CD8+CD57+ T cells in acquired aplastic anemia. At the level of the study: DNA per sorted CD4+ or CD8+ sample ranged about 0.2 to 30 ug, averaging around 3.2 ug.

The table lists this clonotype with many counts. Its antigen is unknown. In patients chosen for sequencing, flow cytometry had shown CD8+CD57+ cell expansion. Severe acquired aplastic anemia was diagnosed in all patients. Findings of the study overall: The study identified around 28 CD8+ CDR3 sequences shared by patients and controls.

Genomic DNA acted as the template from which TCR beta VDJ combination and CDR3 sequence profiling were carried out. MiXCR was run by TCRdb on the reads, yielding one entry per CDR3 protein. The sample has around 200,000 distinct CDR3 sequences, 63% seen once. This receptor was taken from a human donor with aplastic anemia. The sample was sorted CD4+, CD8+, or CD8+CD57+ T cells (not recorded which) from PBMCs.

The CDR3 here is CSATPQGASSGNTIYF. The DNA of the CDR3 is TGCAGTGCTACTCCACAGGGGGCGAGCTCTGGAAACACCATATATTTT. The rearrangement uses TRBV20-1 and TRBJ1-3; 9 nucleotides align to TRBD1. CDR3 length equals 16 residues. The ends lost 4 bases at V and 0 bases at J; junction bases unmatched: 7. Germline loops: CDR1 DFQATT, CDR2 SNEGSKA (reference sequence).